Listed below are T cell receptor beta chains from one sample, sequenced in a study of cytomegalovirus exposure and HLA in healthy donors. The data were produced by immunoSEQ multiplex PCR, yet TCRdb's version contains in-frame clones alone and is incomplete. The data show approximately 91,000 clones, with around 64% seen just once and roughly 2% held by the top ten. Sequencing was carried out using PBMCs. These receptors all come from a human donor in good health. The CDR3 runs from the conserved cysteine through the conserved F or W. The order of the fields is D gene, J gene, V gene, clone size, CDR3 protein, CDR3 DNA. A D gene is named only where the DNA matches it firmly. Clone size is not always given. Where it is, it says once, few, many or a class for expanded clones.

>NA|TRBJ2-7|TRBV6-5|NA
CASMVQGHSYEQYF
TGTGCCAGCATGGTGCAGGGGCATTCCTACGAGCAGTACTTC
>TRBD2|TRBJ2-2|TRBV5-1|NA
CASSLRPGGDTGELFF
TGCGCCAGCAGCTTGCGGCCGGGGGGTGACACCGGGGAGCTGTTTTTT
>NA|TRBJ1-6|TRBV6-5|once
CASRGQSSYNSPLHF
TGTGCCAGCAGAGGACAGAGCTCCTATAATTCACCCCTCCACTTT
>TRBD1|TRBJ1-5|TRBV6-1|NA
CASKGGQSNQPQHF
TGTGCCAGCAAGGGGGGACAGAGCAATCAGCCCCAGCATTTT
>TRBD1|TRBJ2-7|TRBV30|NA
CAWSPGTGNYEQYF
TGTGCCTGGAGCCCCGGGACAGGGAATTACGAGCAGTACTTC
>NA|TRBJ1-3|TRBV5-8|NA
CASVRAPSGNTIYF
TGTGCCAGCGTGAGGGCCCCCTCTGGAAACACCATATATTTT
>NA|TRBJ2-5|TRBV2|NA
CASSVLQGRSGGTQYF
TGTGCCAGCAGTGTGCTACAGGGCAGGTCTGGGGGGACCCAGTACTTC
>TRBD2|TRBJ2-1|TRBV4-2|NA
CASSQDRLTSGDYNEQFF
TGTGCCAGCAGCCAAGATCGGCTAACTAGCGGGGATTACAATGAGCAGTTCTTC
>NA|TRBJ2-3|TRBV2|NA
CASSEGGGDTQYF
TGTGCCAGCAGTGAAGGTGGGGGCGATACGCAGTATTTT
>NA|TRBJ1-3|TRBV19|NA
CASRRDSGNTIYF
TGTGCCAGTAGGCGGGACTCTGGAAACACCATATATTTT
>TRBD1|TRBJ2-2|TRBV2|NA
CASKDRRTNTGELFF
TGTGCCAGCAAGGACAGGAGGACGAACACCGGGGAGCTGTTTTTT
>NA|TRBJ1-6|TRBV7-2|NA
CASSPLAGSSPLHF
TGTGCCAGCAGCCCGCTAGCAGGCTCCTCTCCCCTCCACTTT
>TRBD1|TRBJ2-2|TRBV6-4|once
CASSPLTGTATGELFF
TGTGCCAGCAGTCCCCTGACAGGGACGGCCACCGGGGAGCTGTTTTTT
>TRBD2|TRBJ2-7|TRBV7-3|NA
CASSLSGGTEQYF
TGTGCCAGCAGCTTATCGGGGGGGACCGAGCAGTACTTC
>TRBD1|TRBJ1-6|TRBV5-1|NA
CASSEGQSSYNSPLHF
TGCGCCAGCAGCGAGGGACAGAGCTCCTATAATTCACCCCTCCACTTT
>TRBD1|TRBJ2-2|TRBV19|few
CASSPGQYTGELFF
TGTGCCAGTAGCCCGGGACAGTACACCGGGGAGCTGTTTTTT
>NA|TRBJ1-1|TRBV9|NA
CASSVGGGDTEAFF
TGTGCCAGCAGCGTAGGGGGGGGTGACACTGAAGCTTTCTTT
>NA|TRBJ2-7|TRBV4-3|NA
CASSQATGTPLLPYEQYF
TGCGCCAGCAGCCAAGCAACCGGGACTCCCCTCTTGCCCTACGAGCAGTACTTC
>NA|TRBJ1-2|TRBV30|few
CAWSADPRGYTF
TGTGCCTGGAGTGCCGACCCGCGGGGCTACACCTTC
>TRBD2|TRBJ2-5|TRBV7-2|few
CASSLDPHRGGGGGLYF
TGTGCCAGCAGCTTAGATCCGCATAGGGGCGGGGGGGGCGGATTGTACTTC
>TRBD2|TRBJ2-2|TRBV19|NA
CASNPLAGGTNTGELFF
TGTGCCAGTAACCCACTAGCGGGGGGAACGAACACCGGGGAGCTGTTTTTT
>TRBD2|TRBJ2-2|TRBV7-3|NA
CASSLRGTSGGIANTGELFF
TGTGCCAGCAGCTTAAGAGGAACTAGCGGGGGGATCGCGAACACCGGGGAGCTGTTTTTT
>TRBD1|TRBJ1-1|TRBV4-1|once
CASSQTGLQGLNTEAFF
TGCGCCAGCAGCCAAACTGGACTACAGGGGTTGAACACTGAAGCTTTCTTT
>NA|TRBJ1-1|TRBV5-1|NA
CASSTGLVPGAEAFF
TGCGCCAGCAGCACGGGACTGGTTCCGGGCGCTGAAGCTTTCTTT
>NA|TRBJ2-3|TRBV19|NA
CASSRAWRGSSTDTQYF
TGTGCCAGTAGCAGGGCTTGGCGGGGAAGTAGCACAGATACGCAGTATTTT
>NA|TRBJ2-3|TRBV7-2|few
CASSPRASLRLNTQYF
TGTGCCAGCAGCCCTAGGGCTAGCTTGAGACTAAATACGCAGTATTTT
>NA|TRBJ1-3|TRBV25-1|NA
CASRPSGSGNTIYF
TGTGCCAGCAGACCCAGCGGGTCTGGAAACACCATATATTTT
>TRBD1|TRBJ1-1|TRBV11-3|few
CASSLTGAEAFF
TGTGCCAGCAGCCTTACAGGGGCTGAAGCTTTCTTT
>TRBD1|TRBJ1-6|TRBV29-1|few
CSVEIWGQGKGGTLHF
TGCAGCGTTGAGATTTGGGGACAGGGTAAAGGTGGAACCCTCCACTTT
>TRBD2|TRBJ2-3|TRBV4-3|NA
CASSQIGTSGTDTQYF
TGCGCCAGCAGCCAGATTGGGACTAGCGGGACAGATACGCAGTATTTT
>NA|TRBJ2-2|TRBV4-3|NA
CASSQAEGSNTGELFF
TGCGCCAGCAGCCAAGCCGAGGGATCGAACACCGGGGAGCTGTTTTTT
>NA|TRBJ2-1|TRBV5-8|NA
CASSQNRSFF
TGTGCCAGCAGCCAAAACCGGTCGTTCTTC
>NA|TRBJ2-7|TRBV12-5|NA
CASGLLVSYEQYF
TGTGCTAGTGGTTTGTTAGTTTCCTACGAGCAGTACTTC
>TRBD1|TRBJ2-7|TRBV5-1|few
CASSLGDRNIYEQYF
TGCGCCAGCAGCTTGGGGGACAGGAATATCTACGAGCAGTACTTC
>TRBD2|TRBJ2-7|TRBV7-2|few
CASSLWGLAGSSYEQYF
TGTGCCAGCAGCTTGTGGGGACTAGCGGGGAGCTCCTACGAGCAGTACTTC
>NA|TRBJ2-5|TRBV7-3|NA
CASSPDRETQYF
TGTGCCAGCAGCCCGGACAGAGAGACCCAGTACTTC
>NA|TRBJ2-2|TRBV9|few
CASSVGPSANTGELFF
TGTGCCAGCAGCGTAGGTCCTAGCGCGAACACCGGGGAGCTGTTTTTT
>TRBD1|TRBJ1-2|TRBV19|NA
CASKDRGRGNYGYTF
TGTGCCAGTAAGGACAGGGGGCGCGGAAACTATGGCTACACCTTC
>NA|TRBJ1-1|TRBV30|NA
CAWVKGLGTEAFF
TGTGCCTGGGTCAAGGGGCTAGGGACTGAAGCTTTCTTT
>NA|TRBJ2-1|TRBV29-1|few
CSVASTAHNEQFF
TGCAGCGTGGCAAGTACAGCCCACAATGAGCAGTTCTTC
>NA|TRBJ1-1|TRBV6-4|NA
CASSQDRLNTEAFF
TGTGCCAGCAGTCAGGACAGACTGAACACTGAAGCTTTCTTT
>TRBD1|TRBJ2-7|TRBV7-3|NA
CASSPDRGNRYEQYF
TGTGCCAGCAGCCCCGACAGGGGAAATAGGTACGAGCAGTACTTC
>TRBD1|TRBJ2-7|TRBV5-8|NA
CASDGTGPYEQYF
TGTGCCAGCGACGGGACAGGGCCCTACGAGCAGTACTTC
>NA|TRBJ1-1|TRBV28|few
CASSLPGLVEAFF
TGTGCCAGCAGTTTGCCAGGGCTAGTTGAAGCTTTCTTT
>TRBD1|TRBJ1-3|TRBV5-1|few
CASSPIGTGNGNTIYF
TGCGCCAGCAGCCCGATCGGGACAGGGAACGGAAACACCATATATTTT
>NA|TRBJ2-2|TRBV5-4|NA
CASSLAGVNTGELFF
TGTGCCAGCAGCTTGGCGGGGGTGAACACCGGGGAGCTGTTTTTT
>TRBD2|TRBJ2-1|TRBV4-2|few
CASSQPTAGGVGYNEQFF
TGTGCCAGCAGCCAACCGACAGCGGGGGGGGTCGGTTACAATGAGCAGTTCTTC
>NA|TRBJ1-2|TRBV9|NA
CASSPTGAGYGYTF
TGTGCCAGCAGCCCTACTGGGGCCGGCTATGGCTACACCTTC
>NA|TRBJ1-1|TRBV4-3|NA
CASSLTATQYNTEAFF
TGCGCCAGCAGCCTAACGGCGACACAGTATAACACTGAAGCTTTCTTT
>NA|TRBJ2-2|TRBV11-1|NA
CASSFWSANTGELFF
TGTGCCAGCAGCTTCTGGTCAGCGAACACCGGGGAGCTGTTTTTT
>NA|TRBJ2-7|TRBV10-3|once
CAISESSYEQYF
TGTGCCATCAGTGAGTCGAGTTACGAGCAGTACTTC
>NA|TRBJ1-2|TRBV5-6|few
CASSLDSPYGYTF
TGTGCCAGCAGCTTGGACAGCCCCTATGGCTACACCTTC
>TRBD2|TRBJ2-7|TRBV5-1|NA
CASSLVPSGGSGEQYF
TGCGCCAGCAGCTTGGTCCCTAGCGGGGGGTCGGGCGAGCAGTACTTC
>NA|TRBJ2-4|TRBV7-2|NA
CASSFGRTDIQYF
TGTGCCAGCAGCTTCGGGAGGACAGACATTCAGTACTTC
>NA|TRBJ1-5|TRBV14|once
CASSGSGGNQPQHF
TGTGCCAGCAGCGGGTCAGGGGGCAATCAGCCCCAGCATTTT
>NA|TRBJ2-7|TRBV6-5|NA
CASSRFRGYYEQYF
TGTGCCAGCAGTAGGTTCAGGGGATACTACGAGCAGTACTTC
>TRBD1|TRBJ2-7|TRBV7-3|NA
CASSRGQGAGYEQYF
TGTGCCAGCAGCCGGGGACAGGGGGCAGGGTACGAGCAGTACTTC
>NA|TRBJ2-4|TRBV11-3|NA
CASSNQGRIAKNIQYF
TGTGCCAGCAGCAACCAAGGGAGGATAGCCAAAAACATTCAGTACTTC
>TRBD1|TRBJ2-7|TRBV27|once
CASSLKGQGYYEQYF
TGTGCCAGCAGTTTAAAGGGACAGGGGTACTACGAGCAGTACTTC
>TRBD1|TRBJ1-2|TRBV10-3|NA
CAIQDRLNYGYTF
TGTGCCATCCAGGACAGGCTGAACTATGGCTACACCTTC